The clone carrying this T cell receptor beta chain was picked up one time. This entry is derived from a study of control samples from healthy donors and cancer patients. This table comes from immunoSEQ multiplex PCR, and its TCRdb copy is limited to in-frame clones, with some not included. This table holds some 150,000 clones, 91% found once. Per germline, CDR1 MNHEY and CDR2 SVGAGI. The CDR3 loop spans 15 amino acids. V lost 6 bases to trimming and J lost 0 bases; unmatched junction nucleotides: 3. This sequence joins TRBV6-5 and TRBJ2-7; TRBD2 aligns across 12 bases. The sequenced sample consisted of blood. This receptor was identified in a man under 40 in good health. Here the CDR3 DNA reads TGTGCCAGCAGCCGGACTAGCGGGGTCTCCTACGAGCAGTACTTC. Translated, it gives CASSRTSGVSYEQYF.